The clone carrying this TCR beta chain came up many times. Its matching antigen is unknown. The sample comes from a study of CD8 T cells in ankylosing spondylitis. Regarding the study as a whole: Earlier reports found some motif variants in synovial fluid and blood in reactive arthritis. It appeared that ankylosing spondylitis blood was characterized by a TCR beta motif of seven or eight highly homologous variants. Disease-linked clones, CD8+, were relatively rare in peripheral blood.

From the 5' RACE reads, TCRdb called clonotypes with MiXCR, one entry per CDR3 protein. The table has about 240,000 distinct CDR3 sequences, approximately 9% seen once. The sample taken for sequencing was blood, either unsorted or a sorted T cell fraction (not recorded which). This TCR derives from a male donor with ankylosing spondylitis or in good health (not recorded which).

CDR3 residues: CSARDEGRTGIFEQYF. CDR3 bases: TGCAGTGCTAGAGATGAGGGTAGGACAGGTATTTTCGAGCAGTACTTC. The V gene is TRBV20-1, the J gene TRBJ2-7; 7 nucleotides match TRBD1. The trim removed 0 bases at V and 6 bases at J, leaving 14 bases unmatched. Germline-derived CDR1 and CDR2 are DFQATT and SNEGSKA (reference sequence). This CDR3 has 16 residues.